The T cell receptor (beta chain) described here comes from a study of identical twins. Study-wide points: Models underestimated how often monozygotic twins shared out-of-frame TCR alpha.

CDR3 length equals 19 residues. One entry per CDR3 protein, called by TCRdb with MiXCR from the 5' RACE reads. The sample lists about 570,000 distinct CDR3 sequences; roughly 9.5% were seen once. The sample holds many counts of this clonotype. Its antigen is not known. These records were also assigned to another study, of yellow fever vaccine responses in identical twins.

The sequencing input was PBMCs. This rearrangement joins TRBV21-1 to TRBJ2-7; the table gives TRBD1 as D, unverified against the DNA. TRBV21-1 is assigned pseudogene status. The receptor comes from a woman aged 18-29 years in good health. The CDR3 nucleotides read TGTGCCAGCACCGGGGGGGCTGAATCCGGGACAGGAAGTTCCTACGAGCAGTACTTC. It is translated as CASTGGAESGTGSSYEQYF.